A selection of T cell receptor beta chains follows, all from one sample in a study of response to subunit inactivated influenza vaccine. Each CDR3 protein gets one entry after TCRdb re-called the RT-PCR reads with MiXCR. The sample has hundreds of thousands of distinct CDR3 sequences; roughly 15% are singletons. The starting material was PBMCs from blood, obtained around 14 days before vaccination. These TCRs come from a man between 45 and 60 years old who received an inactivated influenza vaccine. The CDR3 runs from the conserved cysteine through the conserved F or W. The D gene is left open where the match is weak. Size values are once, few and many counts, or a class for expanded clones, and some rows have none.

d_gene	abundance	v_gene	j_gene	CDR3aa	CDR3nt
.	few	TRBV4-1	TRBJ2-5	CASSQDPVGGGEETQYF	TGCGCCAGCAGCCAAGATCCAGTGGGGGGGGGCGAAGAGACCCAGTACTTC
TRBD1	.	TRBV18	TRBJ2-1	CASSRQGFEQFF	TGTGCCAGCTCACGACAGGGGTTTGAGCAGTTCTTC
TRBD2	.	TRBV4-2	TRBJ2-1	CASSQDKRASGRANEQFF	TGTGCCAGCAGCCAAGATAAGAGGGCCAGCGGGAGGGCAAATGAGCAGTTCTTC
.	many	TRBV12-3/TRBV12-4	TRBJ1-2	CASSFGGGYTF	TGTGCCAGCAGTTTTGGCGGGGGCTACACCTTC
.	few	TRBV7-9	TRBJ2-3	CASSLWRGMGADTQYF	TGTGCCAGCAGCCTCTGGCGGGGCATGGGGGCAGATACGCAGTATTTT
TRBD1	few	TRBV7-9	TRBJ2-7	CASSPLPGQLYEQYF	TGTGCCAGCAGCCCTCTGCCGGGACAGCTATACGAGCAGTACTTC
.	few	TRBV5-1	TRBJ1-1	CASSFRAGNTEAFF	TGCGCCAGCAGCTTCCGGGCAGGGAACACTGAAGCTTTCTTT
TRBD1	few	TRBV28	TRBJ2-7	CASSLTLDRGTYEQYF	TGTGCCAGCAGTCTTACTTTGGACAGGGGGACCTACGAGCAGTACTTC
TRBD1	few	TRBV18	TRBJ2-7	CASSPRNTRTGDYEQYF	TGTGCCAGCTCACCAAGAAATACAAGGACAGGGGATTACGAGCAGTACTTC
.	.	TRBV4-3	TRBJ2-4	CASSQEWDKNIQYF	TGCGCCAGCAGCCAAGAGTGGGACAAAAACATTCAGTACTTC
.	few	TRBV10-2	TRBJ2-3	CASSNRPTDTQYF	TGCGCCAGCAGCAACAGACCGACAGATACGCAGTATTTT
TRBD2	.	TRBV5-1	TRBJ2-6	CASSSTSGGVILTF	TGCGCCAGCAGCTCGACTAGCGGGGGGGTTATCCTGACTTTC
.	few	TRBV5-1	TRBJ1-6	CASSLEGPDYNSPLHF	TGCGCCAGCAGCTTGGAGGGGCCCGACTATAATTCACCCCTCCACTTT
.	.	TRBV4-2	TRBJ2-3	CASSQDALADTQYF	TGTGCCAGCAGCCAAGATGCATTGGCCGATACGCAGTATTTT
.	.	TRBV9	TRBJ1-3	CASSVSWQSSGNTIYF	TGTGCCAGCAGCGTAAGCTGGCAGAGCTCTGGAAACACCATATATTTT
TRBD1	.	TRBV5-1	TRBJ2-5	CASRRPYRGDQETQYF	TGCGCCAGCAGGCGCCCCTACAGGGGTGACCAAGAGACCCAGTACTTC
TRBD1	few	TRBV7-2	TRBJ2-7	CASSSPGTGAYEQYF	TGTGCCAGCAGCTCTCCCGGGACAGGGGCCTACGAGCAGTACTTC
.	many	TRBV3-1	TRBJ2-7	CASSQGQTTTYEQYF	TGTGCCAGCAGCCAAGGACAGACCACCACCTACGAGCAGTACTTC
.	few	TRBV7-2	TRBJ2-7	CASSPKAGNHEQYF	TGTGCCAGCAGCCCAAAGGCAGGGAACCACGAGCAGTACTTC
TRBD1	few	TRBV4-2	TRBJ2-7	CASSQGQGLGEQYF	TGTGCCAGCAGCCAAGGACAGGGGTTAGGCGAGCAGTACTTC
TRBD2	few	TRBV20-1	TRBJ2-1	CSARDGGGEQFF	TGCAGTGCTAGAGATGGCGGGGGTGAGCAGTTCTTC
.	.	TRBV4-3	TRBJ2-3	CASSPHREDTQYF	TGCGCCAGCAGCCCCCACAGGGAAGATACGCAGTATTTT
TRBD1	few	TRBV7-6	TRBJ1-2	CASSPGTGTGYGYTF	TGTGCCAGCAGCCCCGGGACAGGGACGGGATATGGCTACACCTTC
.	few	TRBV20-1	TRBJ1-2	CSARPYTGYGYTF	TGCAGTGCTAGACCTTACACGGGCTATGGCTACACCTTC
.	few	TRBV29-1	TRBJ2-3	CSVHLGSGTDTQYF	TGCAGCGTCCACCTGGGGAGCGGTACAGATACGCAGTATTTT
.	few	TRBV7-9	TRBJ2-1	CASSLVGTPSYNEQFF	TGTGCCAGCAGCTTAGTAGGGACACCTTCCTACAATGAGCAGTTCTTC
.	few	TRBV6-2/TRBV6-3	TRBJ2-7	CASSDGEPYEQYF	TGTGCCAGCTCGGATGGGGAGCCCTACGAGCAGTACTTC
.	few	TRBV28	TRBJ2-5	CASSFRSRDQETQYF	TGTGCCAGCAGTTTTAGGAGCAGGGATCAAGAGACCCAGTACTTC
.	.	TRBV29-1	TRBJ2-5	CSVQGETQYF	TGCAGCGTTCAAGGAGAGACCCAGTACTTC
TRBD1	.	TRBV28	TRBJ2-2	CASSQTGYNTGELFF	TGTGCCAGCAGCCAGACAGGGTATAACACCGGGGAGCTGTTTTTT
TRBD1	.	TRBV20-1	TRBJ2-6	CSANAWGTGGISSGANVLTF	TGCAGTGCTAATGCCTGGGGGACAGGGGGGATAAGCTCTGGGGCCAACGTCCTGACTTTC
.	.	TRBV12-3/TRBV12-4	TRBJ2-4	CASSLSLPGAKNIQYF	TGTGCCAGCAGTTTAAGCCTCCCTGGAGCCAAAAACATTCAGTACTTC
.	.	TRBV25-1	TRBJ2-5	CASRNVGTQYF	TGTGCCAGCAGAAACGTTGGGACCCAGTACTTC
.	.	TRBV21-1	TRBJ2-3	CASSLSGTTQTDTQYF	TGTGCCAGCAGCCTTTCCGGGACAACACAGACAGATACGCAGTATTTT
.	few	TRBV2	TRBJ2-5	CASRGTLQETQYF	TGTGCCAGCAGAGGGACCCTACAAGAGACCCAGTACTTC
TRBD2	few	TRBV12-3/TRBV12-4	TRBJ2-3	CASSETSGKTTQYF	TGTGCCAGCAGTGAGACTAGCGGGAAGACTACGCAGTATTTT
TRBD1	.	TRBV5-1	TRBJ1-2	CASSLYGTDGLGYTF	TGCGCCAGCAGCTTGTATGGGACAGACGGTCTTGGCTACACCTTC
.	.	TRBV24-1	TRBJ2-1	CATSDLQGGVSNEQFF	TGTGCCACCAGTGATTTGCAAGGGGGAGTCAGTAATGAGCAGTTCTTC
.	few	TRBV4-3	TRBJ2-1	CASSQDIWAGGSSYNEQFF	TGCGCCAGCAGCCAAGATATTTGGGCCGGGGGTAGCTCCTACAATGAGCAGTTCTTC
TRBD2	.	TRBV12-3/TRBV12-4	TRBJ2-1	CASISSGNEQFF	TGTGCCAGCATCTCTAGCGGGAATGAGCAGTTCTTC